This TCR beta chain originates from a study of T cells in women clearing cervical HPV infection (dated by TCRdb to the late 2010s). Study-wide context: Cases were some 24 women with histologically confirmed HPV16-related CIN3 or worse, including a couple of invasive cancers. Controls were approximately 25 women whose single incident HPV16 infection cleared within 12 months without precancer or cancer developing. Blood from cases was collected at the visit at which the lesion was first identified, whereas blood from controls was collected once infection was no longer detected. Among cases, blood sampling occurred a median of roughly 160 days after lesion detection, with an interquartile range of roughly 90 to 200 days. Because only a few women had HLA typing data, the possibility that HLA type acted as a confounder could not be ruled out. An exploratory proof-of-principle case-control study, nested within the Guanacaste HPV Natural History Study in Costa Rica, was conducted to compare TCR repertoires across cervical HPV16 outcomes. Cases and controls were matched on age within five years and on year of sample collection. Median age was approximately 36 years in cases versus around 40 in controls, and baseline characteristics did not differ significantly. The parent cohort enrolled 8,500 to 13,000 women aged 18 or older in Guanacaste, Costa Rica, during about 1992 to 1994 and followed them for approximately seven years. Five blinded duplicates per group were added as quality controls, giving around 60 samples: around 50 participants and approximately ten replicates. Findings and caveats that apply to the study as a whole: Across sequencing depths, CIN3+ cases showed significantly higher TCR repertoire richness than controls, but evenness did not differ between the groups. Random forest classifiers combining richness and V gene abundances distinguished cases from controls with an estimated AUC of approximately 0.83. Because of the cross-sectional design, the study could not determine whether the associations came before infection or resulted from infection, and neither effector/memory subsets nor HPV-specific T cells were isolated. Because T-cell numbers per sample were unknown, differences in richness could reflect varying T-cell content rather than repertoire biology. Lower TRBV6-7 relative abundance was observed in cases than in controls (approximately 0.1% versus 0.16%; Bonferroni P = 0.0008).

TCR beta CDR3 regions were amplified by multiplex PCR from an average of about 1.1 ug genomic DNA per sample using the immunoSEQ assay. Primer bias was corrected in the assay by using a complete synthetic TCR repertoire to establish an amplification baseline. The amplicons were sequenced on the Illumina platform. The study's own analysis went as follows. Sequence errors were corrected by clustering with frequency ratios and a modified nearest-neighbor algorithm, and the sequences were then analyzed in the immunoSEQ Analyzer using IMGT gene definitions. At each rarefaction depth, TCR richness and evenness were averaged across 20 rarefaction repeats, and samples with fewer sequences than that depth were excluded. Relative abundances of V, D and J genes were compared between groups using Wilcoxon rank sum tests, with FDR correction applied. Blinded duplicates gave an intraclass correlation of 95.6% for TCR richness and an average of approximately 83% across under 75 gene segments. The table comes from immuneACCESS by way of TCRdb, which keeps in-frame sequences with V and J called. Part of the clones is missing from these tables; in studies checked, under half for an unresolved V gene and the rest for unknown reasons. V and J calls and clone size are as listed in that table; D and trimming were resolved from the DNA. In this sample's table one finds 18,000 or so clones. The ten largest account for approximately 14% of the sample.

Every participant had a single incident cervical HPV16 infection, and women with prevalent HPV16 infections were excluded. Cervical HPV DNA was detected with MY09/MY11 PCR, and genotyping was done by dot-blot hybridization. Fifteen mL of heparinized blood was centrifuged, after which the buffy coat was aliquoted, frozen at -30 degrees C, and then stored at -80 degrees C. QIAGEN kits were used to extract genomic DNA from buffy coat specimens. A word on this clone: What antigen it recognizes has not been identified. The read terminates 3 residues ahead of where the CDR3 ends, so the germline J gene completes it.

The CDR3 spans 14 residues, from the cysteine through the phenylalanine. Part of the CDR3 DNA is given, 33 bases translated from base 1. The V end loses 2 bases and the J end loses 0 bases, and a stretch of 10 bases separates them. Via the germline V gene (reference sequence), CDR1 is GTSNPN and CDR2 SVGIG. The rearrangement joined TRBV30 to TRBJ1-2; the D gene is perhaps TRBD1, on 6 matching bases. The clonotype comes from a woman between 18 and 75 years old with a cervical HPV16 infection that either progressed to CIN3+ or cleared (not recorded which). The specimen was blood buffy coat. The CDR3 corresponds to CAWSRGQTNYGYTF. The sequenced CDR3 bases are TGTGCCTGGAGTCGAGGACAGACTAACTATGGC.